The text below deals with one T cell receptor (beta chain). From CD4+ cells came CD45RA+ naive and CD45RA-negative memory subsets. J gave up 4 bases and V 4 bases, and 18 bases lay outside the gene matches. CDR3 length: 19 amino acids. The germline V gene has CDR1 SGHRS and CDR2 YFSETQ. Several immunoSEQ 96-well plates shared each subset's DNA, each plate a replicate. Sequencing used immunoSEQ multiplex PCR; TCRdb keeps in-frame clones, though not all of them. The sample consists of around 2.5 million clones, 80% to 95% of them appearing once. The data were obtained in a study of shared clonotypes between healthy human individuals. Study summary: The composition of the donors was a couple of women and three men aged 18 to 49.

The chain combines TRBV5-1 with TRBJ2-3; 10 nucleotides match TRBD2. The origin of this receptor is a man between 18 and 35 years old in good health. Some clones in this sample may be carry-over from other donors' samples. The specimen was naive CD4+ T cells from PBMCs. Described subset: CD45RA+ positively selected. This CDR3 is CASSQPPGLAGVLADTQYF. DNA of the CDR3: TGCGCCAGCAGCCAACCCCCAGGGCTAGCGGGAGTCCTAGCAGATACGCAGTATTTT. Full variable domain (missing parts from reference TRBV5-1 and TRBJ2-3): KAGVTQTPRYLIKTRGQQVTLSCSPISGHRSVSWYQQTPGQGLQFLFEYFSETQRNKGNFPGRFSGRQFSNSRSEMNVSTLELGDSALYLCASSQPPGLAGVLADTQYFGPGTRLTVL.